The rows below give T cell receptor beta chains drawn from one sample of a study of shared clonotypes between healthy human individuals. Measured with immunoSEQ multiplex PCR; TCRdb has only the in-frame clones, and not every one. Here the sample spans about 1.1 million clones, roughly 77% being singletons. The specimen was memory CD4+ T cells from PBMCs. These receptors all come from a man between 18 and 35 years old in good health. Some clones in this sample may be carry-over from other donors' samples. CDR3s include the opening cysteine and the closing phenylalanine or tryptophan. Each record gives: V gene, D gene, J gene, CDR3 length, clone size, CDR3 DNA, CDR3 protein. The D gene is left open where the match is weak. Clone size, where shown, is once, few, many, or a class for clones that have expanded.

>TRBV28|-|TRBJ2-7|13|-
TGTGCCAGCAGCCCCCCTCGATCCTACGAGCAGTACTTC
CASSPPRSYEQYF
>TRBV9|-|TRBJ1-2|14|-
TGTGCCAGCAGCCTACTTGGGGGTAACTATGGCTACACCTTC
CASSLLGGNYGYTF
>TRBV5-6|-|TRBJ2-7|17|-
TGTGCCAGCAGCTTAGTCGAGGGGGTTCTGCAAGGCTACGAGCAGTACTTC
CASSLVEGVLQGYEQYF
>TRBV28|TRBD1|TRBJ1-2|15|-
TGTGCCAGCAGTTCCCAAGGACAGGGCAACTATGGCTACACCTTC
CASSSQGQGNYGYTF
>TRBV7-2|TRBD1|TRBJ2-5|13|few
TGTGCCAGCAGTCGAGGGGGCGAGGAGACCCAGTACTTC
CASSRGGEETQYF
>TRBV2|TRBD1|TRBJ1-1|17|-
TGTGCCAGCAGTGAAAGAAGGATGACAGGGGGAAACACTGAAGCTTTCTTT
CASSERRMTGGNTEAFF
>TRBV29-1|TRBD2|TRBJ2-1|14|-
TGCAGCGTTGCGGGAGGGAATCGCAACAATGAGCAGTTCTTC
CSVAGGNRNNEQFF
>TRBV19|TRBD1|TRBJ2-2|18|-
TGTGCCAGTACCGATCCCCGGGACAGCCTCGCGAACACCGGGGAGCTGTTTTTT
CASTDPRDSLANTGELFF
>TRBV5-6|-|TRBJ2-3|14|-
TGTGCCAGCAACCTACAAAAGAGCACAGATACGCAGTATTTT
CASNLQKSTDTQYF
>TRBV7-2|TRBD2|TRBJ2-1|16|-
TGTGCCAGCAGCCGTACGGGCGGGGGAGGTCACGTTGAGCAGTTCTTC
CASSRTGGGGHVEQFF
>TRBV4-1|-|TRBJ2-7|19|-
TGCGCCAGCAGCCCGGGGGTAGGACGGCTGATGGGTGGCTCCTACGAGCAGTACTTC
CASSPGVGRLMGGSYEQYF
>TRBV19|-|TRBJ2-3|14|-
TGTGCCAGTAGTATAAGGGTCTTGACAGATACGCAGTATTTT
CASSIRVLTDTQYF
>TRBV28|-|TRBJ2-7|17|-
TGTGCCAGCAGTTTAGCAGACGTCAGGGGGGGGTCCTACGAGCAGTACTTC
CASSLADVRGGSYEQYF
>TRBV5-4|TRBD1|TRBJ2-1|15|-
TGTGCCAGCAGCGTGGACAGGGGCCTGTACAATGAGCAGTTCTTC
CASSVDRGLYNEQFF
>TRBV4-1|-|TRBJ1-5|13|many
TGCGCCAGCAGCCAAGAGGCCATGCAGCCCCAGCATTTT
CASSQEAMQPQHF
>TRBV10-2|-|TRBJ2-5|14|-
TGCGCCAGCAGGCCGCTTGGGAGGGGGGAGACCCAGTACTTC
CASRPLGRGETQYF
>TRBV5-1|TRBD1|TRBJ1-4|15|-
TGCGCCAGCAGCGGACAGGGGGCCACTAATGAAAAACTGTTTTTT
CASSGQGATNEKLFF
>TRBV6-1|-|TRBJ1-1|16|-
TGTGCCAGCAGTGACGTCAGGGATGGTGGGAACACTGAAGCTTTCTTT
CASSDVRDGGNTEAFF
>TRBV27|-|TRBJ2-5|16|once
TGTGCCAGCAGTTTAAAGGCAGGGGTTACCCAAGAGACCCAGTACTTC
CASSLKAGVTQETQYF
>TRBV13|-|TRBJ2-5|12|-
TGTGCCAGCAGCTTATCCCCAGAGACCCAGTACTTC
CASSLSPETQYF
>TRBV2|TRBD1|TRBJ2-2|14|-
TGTGCCAGCAGGGGGGACAGGGCCACCGGGGAGCTGTTTTTT
CASRGDRATGELFF
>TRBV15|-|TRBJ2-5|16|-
TGTGCCACCAGCAGCTCCCAAGGAGCAGGTCAAGAGACCCAGTACTTC
CATSSSQGAGQETQYF